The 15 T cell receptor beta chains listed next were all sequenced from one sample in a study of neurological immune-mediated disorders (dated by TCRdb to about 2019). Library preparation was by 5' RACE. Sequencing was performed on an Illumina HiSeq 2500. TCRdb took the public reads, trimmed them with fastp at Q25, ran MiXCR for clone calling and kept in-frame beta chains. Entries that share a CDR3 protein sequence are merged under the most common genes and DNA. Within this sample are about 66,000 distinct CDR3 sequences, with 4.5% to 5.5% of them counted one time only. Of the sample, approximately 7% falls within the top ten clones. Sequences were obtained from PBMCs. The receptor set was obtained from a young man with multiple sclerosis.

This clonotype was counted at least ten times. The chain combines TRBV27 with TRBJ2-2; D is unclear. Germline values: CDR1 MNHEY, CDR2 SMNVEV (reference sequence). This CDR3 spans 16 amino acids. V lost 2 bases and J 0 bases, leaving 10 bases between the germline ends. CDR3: CASSLNGVSNTGELFF. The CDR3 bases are TGTGCCAGCAGTTTAAATGGGGTATCGAACACCGGGGAGCTGTTTTTT.

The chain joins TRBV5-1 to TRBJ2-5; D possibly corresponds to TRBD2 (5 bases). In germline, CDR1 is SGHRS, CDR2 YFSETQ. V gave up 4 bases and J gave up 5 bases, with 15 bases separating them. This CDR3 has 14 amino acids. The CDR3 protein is CASSGGRSSETQYF. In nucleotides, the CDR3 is TGCGCCAGCAGCGGAGGACGGAGTTCGGAGACCCAGTACTTC.

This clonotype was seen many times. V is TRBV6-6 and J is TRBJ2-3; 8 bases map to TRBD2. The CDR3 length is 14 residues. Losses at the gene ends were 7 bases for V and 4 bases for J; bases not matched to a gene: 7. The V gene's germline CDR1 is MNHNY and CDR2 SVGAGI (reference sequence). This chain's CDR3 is CASTPSGGPDTQYF. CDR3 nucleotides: TGTGCCAGCACCCCCTCGGGGGGGCCAGATACGCAGTATTTT.

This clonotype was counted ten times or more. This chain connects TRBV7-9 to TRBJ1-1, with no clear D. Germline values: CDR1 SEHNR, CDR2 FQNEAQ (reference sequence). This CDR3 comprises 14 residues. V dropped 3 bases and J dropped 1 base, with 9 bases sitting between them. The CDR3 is CASSLDLRNTEAFF. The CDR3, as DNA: TGTGCCAGCAGCTTGGACCTACGGAACACTGAAGCTTTCTTT.

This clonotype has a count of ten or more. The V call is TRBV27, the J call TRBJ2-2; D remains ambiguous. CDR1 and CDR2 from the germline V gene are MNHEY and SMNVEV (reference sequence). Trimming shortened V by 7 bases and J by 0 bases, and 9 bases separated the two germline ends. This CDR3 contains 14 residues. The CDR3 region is CASKEVANTGELFF. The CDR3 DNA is TGTGCCAGCAAAGAAGTTGCGAACACCGGGGAGCTGTTTTTT.

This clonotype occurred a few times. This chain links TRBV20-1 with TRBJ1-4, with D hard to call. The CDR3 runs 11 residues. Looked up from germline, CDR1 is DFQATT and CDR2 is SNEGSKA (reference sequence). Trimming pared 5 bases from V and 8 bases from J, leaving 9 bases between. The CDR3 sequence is CSAYKTEKLFF. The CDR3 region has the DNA TGCAGTGCTTACAAAACCGAAAAACTGTTTTTT.

The CDR3, as DNA: TGCAGTGCTGTCCCGGGACCCAGTAGCAATCAGCCCCAGCATTTT. It codes for CSAVPGPSSNQPQHF. This rearrangement joins TRBV20-1 to TRBJ1-5, with a weak D call TRBD1 (5 bases). CDR3 length equals 15 residues. CDR1 is DFQATT, CDR2 SNEGSKA, per germline (reference sequence). V gave up 5 bases and J gave up 0 bases, with 14 bases separating them.

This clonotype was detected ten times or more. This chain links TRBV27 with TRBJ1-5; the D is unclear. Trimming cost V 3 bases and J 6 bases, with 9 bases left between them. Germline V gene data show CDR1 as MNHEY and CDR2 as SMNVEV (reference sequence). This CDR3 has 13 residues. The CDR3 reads CASSLGSGQPQHF. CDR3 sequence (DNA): TGTGCCAGCAGTTTGGGTTCGGGTCAGCCCCAGCATTTT.

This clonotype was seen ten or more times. DNA for the CDR3: TGTGCCAGCAGCCAACTCGGACGTAGCCAAGAGACCCAGTACTTC. This sequence encodes CASSQLGRSQETQYF. V is TRBV14 and J is TRBJ2-5; D is unresolved. The CDR3 covers 15 residues. Trimming stripped 2 bases from V and 1 base from J, with 11 bases between. In germline, CDR1 is SGHDN, CDR2 FVKESK.

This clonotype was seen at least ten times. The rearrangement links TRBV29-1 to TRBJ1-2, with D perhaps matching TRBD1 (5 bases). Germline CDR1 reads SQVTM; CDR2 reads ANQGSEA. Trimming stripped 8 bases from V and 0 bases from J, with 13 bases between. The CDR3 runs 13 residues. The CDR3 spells CSSGDGANYGYTF. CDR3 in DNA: TGCAGCTCCGGGGACGGAGCTAACTATGGCTACACCTTC.

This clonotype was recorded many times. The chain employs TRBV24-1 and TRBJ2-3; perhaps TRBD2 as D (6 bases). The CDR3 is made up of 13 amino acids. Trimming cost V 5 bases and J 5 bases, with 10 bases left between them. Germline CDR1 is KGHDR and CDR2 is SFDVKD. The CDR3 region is CATSVARGDTQYF. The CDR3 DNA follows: TGTGCCACCAGTGTGGCGCGGGGAGATACGCAGTATTTT.

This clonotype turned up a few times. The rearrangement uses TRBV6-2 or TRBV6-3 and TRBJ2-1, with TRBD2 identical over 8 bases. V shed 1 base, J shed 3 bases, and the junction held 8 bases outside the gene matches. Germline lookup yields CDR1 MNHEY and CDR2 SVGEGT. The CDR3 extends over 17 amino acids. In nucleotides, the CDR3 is TGTGCCAGCAGTTACTGGCGGGGGGCGGGAAACTACAATGAGCAGTTCTTC. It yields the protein CASSYWRGAGNYNEQFF.

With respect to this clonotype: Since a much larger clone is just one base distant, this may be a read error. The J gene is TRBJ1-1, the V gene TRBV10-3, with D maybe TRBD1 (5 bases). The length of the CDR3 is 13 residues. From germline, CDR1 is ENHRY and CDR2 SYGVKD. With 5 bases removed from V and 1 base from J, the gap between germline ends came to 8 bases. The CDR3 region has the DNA TGTGCCATCAGTAAACAGGAGAACACTGAAGCTTTCTTT. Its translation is CAISKQENTEAFF.

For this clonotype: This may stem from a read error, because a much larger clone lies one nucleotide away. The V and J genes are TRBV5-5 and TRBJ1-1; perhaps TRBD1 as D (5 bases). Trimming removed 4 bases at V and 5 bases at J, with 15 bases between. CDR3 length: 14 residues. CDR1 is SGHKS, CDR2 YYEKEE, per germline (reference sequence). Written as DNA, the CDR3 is TGTGCCAGCAGCGCCGGAAAGGGGAGGACTGAAGCTTTCTTT. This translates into CASSAGKGRTEAFF.

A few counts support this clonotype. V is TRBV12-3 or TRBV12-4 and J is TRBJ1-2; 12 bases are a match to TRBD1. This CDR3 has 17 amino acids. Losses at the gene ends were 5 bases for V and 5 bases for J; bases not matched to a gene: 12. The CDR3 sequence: CASSLSSGTGGGYGYTF. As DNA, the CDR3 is TGTGCCAGCAGTCTGAGCTCCGGGACAGGGGGCGGGTATGGCTACACCTTC.